The T cell receptor beta chain under discussion was sequenced for a study of CD8 T cells in Susac syndrome. Overall study findings and caveats: It was acknowledged by the study that relatively few individuals were included in its TCR sequencing and HLA analysis.

An input of about 0.5 to 1 ug of RNA was subjected to reverse transcription using random hexamers. MiXCR, run by TCRdb on the immunoSEQ multiplex PCR reads, gives a single entry per CDR3 protein. Here the sample spans approximately 210,000 distinct CDR3 sequences, around 96% being singletons. From blood CD8+ and CD4+ T cells, the TCR beta chain was sequenced. Note on this clonotype: Its cognate antigen is unknown.

The V and J ends lost 3 bases and 10 bases respectively, with 7 bases between them. This CDR3 is 12 amino acids long. Germline CDR1 SGHTA, CDR2 FQGNSA. Source material: CD4+ T cells from PBMCs. This sequence was found in a human donor with multiple sclerosis. V and J are TRBV7-2 and TRBJ1-6; no clear D. The chain's CDR3 is CASSFLGSPLHF. The CDR3, as DNA: TGTGCCAGCAGCTTTTTGGGGTCACCCCTCCACTTT.